Given below is one T cell receptor beta chain in context. The data derive from a study of patients and donors after allogeneic stem cell transplantation. TCRdb used MiXCR to reprocess the RT-PCR reads, holding one entry per CDR3 protein. This table holds some 92,000 distinct CDR3 sequences, roughly 50% found once. The CDR3 totals 13 residues. Germline values: CDR1 LGHDT, CDR2 YNNKEL (reference sequence). V was clipped by 7 bases and J by 3 bases, with 10 bases between them. V is TRBV3-1 and J is TRBJ1-3; D remains ambiguous. Input material: blood, either unsorted or a sorted T cell fraction (not recorded which). The sequence was collected from a human donor who was either an allogeneic HSCT recipient or a stem cell or donor lymphocyte infusion donor (not recorded which). It is not recorded whose cells these are; they may come from a transplant donor. As DNA, the CDR3 is TGTGCCAGCAACTCACACTTTGGAAACACCATATATTTT. Encoded protein: CASNSHFGNTIYF.